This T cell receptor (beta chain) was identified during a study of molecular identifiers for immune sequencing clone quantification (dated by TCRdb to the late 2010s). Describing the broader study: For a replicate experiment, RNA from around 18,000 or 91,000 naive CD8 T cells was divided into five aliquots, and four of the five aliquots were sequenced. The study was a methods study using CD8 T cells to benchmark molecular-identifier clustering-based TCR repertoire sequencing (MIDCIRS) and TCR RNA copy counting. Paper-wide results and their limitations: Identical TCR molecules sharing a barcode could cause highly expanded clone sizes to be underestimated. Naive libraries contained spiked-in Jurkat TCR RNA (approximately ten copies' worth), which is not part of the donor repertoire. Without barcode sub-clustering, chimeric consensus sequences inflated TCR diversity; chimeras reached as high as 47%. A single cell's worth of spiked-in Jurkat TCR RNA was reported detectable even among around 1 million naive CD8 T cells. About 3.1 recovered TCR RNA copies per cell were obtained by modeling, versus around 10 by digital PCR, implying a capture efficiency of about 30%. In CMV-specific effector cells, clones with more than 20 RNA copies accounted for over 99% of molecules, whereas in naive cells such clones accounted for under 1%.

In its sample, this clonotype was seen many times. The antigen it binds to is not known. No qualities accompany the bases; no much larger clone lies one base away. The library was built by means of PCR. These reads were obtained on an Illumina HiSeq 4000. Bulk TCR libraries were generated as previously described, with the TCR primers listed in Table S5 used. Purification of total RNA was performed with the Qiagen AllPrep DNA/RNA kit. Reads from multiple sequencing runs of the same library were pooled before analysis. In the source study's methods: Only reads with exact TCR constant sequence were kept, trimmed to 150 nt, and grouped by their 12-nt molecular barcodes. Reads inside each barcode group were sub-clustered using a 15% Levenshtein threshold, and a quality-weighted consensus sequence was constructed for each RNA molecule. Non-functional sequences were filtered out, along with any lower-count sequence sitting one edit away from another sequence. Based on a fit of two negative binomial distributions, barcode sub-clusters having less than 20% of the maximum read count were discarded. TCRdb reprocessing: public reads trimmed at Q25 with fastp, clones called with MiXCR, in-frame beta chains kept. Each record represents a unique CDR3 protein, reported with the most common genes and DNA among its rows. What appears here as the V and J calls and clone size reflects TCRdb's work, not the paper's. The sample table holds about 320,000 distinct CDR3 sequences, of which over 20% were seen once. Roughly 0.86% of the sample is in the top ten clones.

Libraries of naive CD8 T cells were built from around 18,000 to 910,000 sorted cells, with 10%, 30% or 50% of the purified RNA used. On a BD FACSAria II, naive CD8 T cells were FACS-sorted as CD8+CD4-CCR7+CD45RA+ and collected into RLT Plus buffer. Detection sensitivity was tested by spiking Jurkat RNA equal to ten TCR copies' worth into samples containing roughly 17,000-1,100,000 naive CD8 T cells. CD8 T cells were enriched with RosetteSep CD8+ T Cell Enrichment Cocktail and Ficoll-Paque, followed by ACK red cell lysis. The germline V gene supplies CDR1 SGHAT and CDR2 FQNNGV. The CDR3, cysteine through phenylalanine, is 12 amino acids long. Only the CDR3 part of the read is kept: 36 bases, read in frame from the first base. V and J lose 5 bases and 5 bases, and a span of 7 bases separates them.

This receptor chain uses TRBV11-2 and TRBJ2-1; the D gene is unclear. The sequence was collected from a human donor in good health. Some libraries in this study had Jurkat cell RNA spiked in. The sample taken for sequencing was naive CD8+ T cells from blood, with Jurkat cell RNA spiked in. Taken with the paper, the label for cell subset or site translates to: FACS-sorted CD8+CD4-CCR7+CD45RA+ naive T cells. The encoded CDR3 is CASSPGHNEQFF. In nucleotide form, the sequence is TGTGCCAGCAGCCCGGGTCACAATGAGCAGTTCTTC.